This T cell receptor (beta chain) stems from a study of cytomegalovirus exposure and HLA in healthy donors. Overall study findings and caveats: Fewer N-insertions than the roughly 670-donor mean were reportedly shown by an Asian-associated ancestry cluster in a later analysis.

Germline-derived CDR1 and CDR2 are SGDLS and YYNGEE. The CDR3 runs 17 residues. Trimming shortened V by 0 bases and J by 2 bases, and 16 bases separated the two germline ends. This clone was counted once. Its antigen is as yet unknown. This PCR relied on a set of 60 Vbeta primers and 13 Jbeta primers. The table came from immunoSEQ multiplex PCR; TCRdb's copy has only in-frame clones and leaves some out. The sample yields 150,000 to 200,000 clones, roughly 72% seen once. This TCR came from a woman aged 25 to 39 in good health and CMV-seropositive. The chain combines TRBV9 with TRBJ2-3; maybe TRBD1 (6 bases). The sample taken for sequencing was PBMCs. In DNA, the CDR3 is TGTGCCAGCAGCGTAGAGGGAAGGACAGAGAACACAGATACGCAGTATTTT. It codes for CASSVEGRTENTDTQYF.